This TCR beta chain came from a study of cytomegalovirus exposure and HLA in healthy donors. Broader study findings: As a later analysis showed, a missense DCLRE1C variant was linked to trimming of TCR beta V- and J-genes. The authors assumed roughly uniform sequencing depth across donors for presence/absence analyses. Later work showed greater clonal expansion in HLA-associated TCR beta chains than in equally common others.

This clone was counted a single time. The antigen is unknown. The ends lost 6 bases at V and 14 bases at J; junction bases unmatched: 11. CDR1 and CDR2 (germline): MNHNY, SVGAGI (reference sequence). The CDR3 runs to 12 residues. 60 Vbeta and 13 Jbeta primers were used in PCR. Clones were read by immunoSEQ multiplex PCR, and TCRdb kept only the in-frame ones, dropping some. The sample comprises about 120,000 clones, roughly three quarters of which are singletons, and about 4.5% rests with the top ten. The specimen was PBMCs. This clonotype originated in a man between 25 and 39 years old in good health and CMV-seropositive. The chain combines TRBV6-6 with TRBJ1-2; 8 bases fit TRBD1. Here the CDR3 DNA reads TGTGCCAGCAGGCCAACCCAACAGGGGGGGACCTTC. Translation gives CASRPTQQGGTF.